This TCR beta chain was identified during a study of T cell responses to AZD1222 COVID-19 vaccine. V gave up 1 base and J gave up 10 bases, with 3 bases separating them. Germline CDR1 and CDR2: SEHNR and FQNEAQ (reference sequence). This CDR3 comprises 10 residues. Details on this clone: The target antigen is unknown.

Study-wide points: At baseline, seropositivity was found in only 5 to 7 AZD1222 recipients. Reportedly, close to half of spike-specific TCRs are directed against unmutated variant regions. The peak T cell response came first, and repertoires were sampled only after it.

The table came from immunoSEQ multiplex PCR; TCRdb's copy has only in-frame clones and leaves some out. The table records approximately 150,000 clones, under 95% of them present only once. The chain carries TRBV7-9 and TRBJ2-3; D not resolved. The sequence derives from an adult who received the AZD1222 COVID-19 vaccine. Sequencing used peripheral blood, obtained 28 days after the second AZD1222 dose. CDR3 amino acids: CASSLGPQYF. In DNA form, the CDR3 reads TGTGCCAGCAGCTTAGGCCCGCAGTATTTT. The variable domain in full, with the rest retrieved from reference TRBV7-9 and TRBJ2-3, is DTGVSQNPRHKITKRGQNVTFRCDPISEHNRLYWYRQTLGQGPEFLTYFQNEAQLEKSRLLSDRFSAERPKGSFSTLEIQRTEQGDSAMYLCASSLGPQYFGPGTRLTVL.